These T cell receptor beta chains were read from a single sample in a study of blood T cell repertoires in COVID-19. Profiling relied on immunoSEQ multiplex PCR, and the TCRdb table lists in-frame clones only, not all of them. The sample has fewer than 300,000 clones; around 82% are singletons. The specimen was peripheral blood. These receptors were taken from a human donor with COVID-19, enrolled during active disease. The donor label of this sample is uncertain. CDR3s include the opening cysteine and the closing phenylalanine or tryptophan. D genes are given only for firm matches. Part of the rows lack a size; the others show once, few, many or a class for expanded clones.

d_gene	v_gene	j_gene	abundance	CDR3aa	CDR3nt
.	TRBV19	TRBJ2-2	.	CATGQRNTGELFF	TGTGCCACCGGACAGAGGAACACCGGGGAGCTGTTTTTT
TRBD2	TRBV28	TRBJ2-2	.	CASSTSSGRGTGELFF	TGTGCCAGCAGCACATCCAGCGGGAGGGGGACCGGGGAGCTGTTTTTT
TRBD1	TRBV19	TRBJ1-2	.	CAISPGTGNYGYTF	TGTGCCATCTCCCCCGGGACAGGGAACTATGGCTACACCTTC
TRBD2	TRBV6-5	TRBJ2-3	.	CASSRVGRGTDTQYF	TGTGCCAGCAGTAGAGTCGGGAGGGGCACAGATACGCAGTATTTT
.	TRBV5-1	TRBJ1-4	.	CASSLAGGGEGEKLFF	TGCGCCAGCAGCTTGGCCGGCGGGGGCGAGGGTGAAAAACTGTTTTTT
.	TRBV27	TRBJ1-2	.	CASSLRAGSGYTF	TGTGCCAGCAGTCTACGTGCAGGCAGTGGCTACACCTTC
.	TRBV11-2	TRBJ2-7	.	CASSLRGGLSYEQYF	TGTGCCAGCAGCTTGAGGGGGGGGCTCTCCTACGAGCAGTACTTC
TRBD2	TRBV5-4	TRBJ2-1	.	CASSSDGALAVYNEQFF	TGTGCCAGCAGCTCCGACGGGGCTCTAGCGGTCTACAATGAGCAGTTCTTC
TRBD1	TRBV28	TRBJ1-5	few	CASSPATGPSNQPQHF	TGTGCCAGCAGTCCTGCGACAGGGCCAAGCAATCAGCCCCAGCATTTT
.	TRBV19	TRBJ1-2	.	CASSIVGSGNYGYTF	TGTGCCAGTAGTATAGTTGGCAGCGGAAACTATGGCTACACCTTC